This T cell receptor (beta chain) was identified during a study of cytomegalovirus exposure and HLA in healthy donors (TCRdb year 2017). In terms of the full investigation: In an earlier analysis of 587 of the donors, roughly 300 Gb of sequence data and roughly 100 million unique TCR beta sequences from 180 million or so T cells were reported. Around 300 gigabases of sequencing data and roughly 90 million unique TCR sequences were included in an early release covering several hundred HLA-typed donors. The genetic ancestry cluster associated with self-reported Caucasian donors included roughly 84% of the roughly 390 genotyped donors. The study aimed to test whether cataloging public T cell receptors could reveal signatures of past pathogen exposure. Using immunosequencing, the study profiled T cell repertoires from some 670 subjects and related those repertoires to cytomegalovirus serostatus. In addition to the first cohort of 650 to 750 subjects, a separate validation cohort of 120 different subjects was used. The study combined high-throughput TCR immunosequencing, statistical association of individual TCRs with disease status, and machine learning to predict cytomegalovirus infection status. A later analysis re-examined previously published TCR beta repertoires from more than 550 donors and added high-resolution HLA genotyping to investigate patterns of TCR occurrence. Rather than using new phenotypic data, the later analysis identified candidate immune exposures from TCR beta sequences and from how often those sequences occurred across donors. An earlier analysis of about 620 of the donors applied high-throughput TCR beta sequencing to assess whether each TCR beta V gene segment acted as functional or pseudogenic. Donor age, sex, ethnicity and CMV serostatus were collected together with the repertoire data. Genome-wide SNP genotypes for about three fifths of the roughly 670 donors were used in a later genetic analysis, which treated that subset as a discovery cohort. Every repertoire in the discovery cohort had been generated on one and the same sequencing platform. HLA typing covered class I and class II loci at four-digit resolution. The number of typed donors differed by locus: roughly 629-630 for A, B, C, DRB1 and DQB1; some 540 for DQA1; around 610 for DPA1; and around 470 for DPB1. About five DR-DQ haplotypes were treated as single units for association and clustering because of strong linkage in the cohort. Among about 410 genotyped donors of the cohort, an average of about 240,000 unique TCR beta nucleotide sequences was sequenced per donor, of which roughly 18% were non-productive. Study-level results and caveats: The classifier was reported to diagnose cytomegalovirus status with high specificity and sensitivity in both the original and validation cohorts. This cohort had only TCR beta chains sequenced, and the lack of alpha or paired-chain data limited which features could be detected. Most TCR sequences were observed very rarely across donors, whereas some public TCRs were present in many individuals. Because HLA typing was missing for some donors at each locus, association tests included only the typed subset. The study listed over 150 TCR beta chains as associated with cytomegalovirus. A later analysis found that most CMV-associated TCR beta chains appeared HLA-restricted, with HLA associations seemingly driven largely by CMV exposure. The 87-base-pair reads could not distinguish some IMGT-functional V segments, including TRBV6-2 and TRBV6-3, so those segments were excluded. A later genetic analysis reported fewer N-insertions in productive TCRs among donors in an Asian-associated ancestry cluster than the roughly 700-donor mean. Correlated functional status among segregating V segments might be attributable to linkage disequilibrium, but an unknown experimental factor could not be ruled out. In a later analysis, the rate of TCR association differed among HLA loci, with DRB1 alleles having the most associated TCRs and HLA-C alleles having the fewest. Immune exposure information for the cohort was limited to CMV serostatus. Presence/absence analyses assumed roughly uniform sequencing depth across donors, an assumption that may not hold. A later analysis associated 16,951 TCR beta sequences with specific HLA alleles at a false discovery rate of 0.05. Several of the top co-occurrence clusters appeared to be linked to parvovirus B19, influenza, CMV and Epstein-Barr virus, according to a later analysis. The authors suggested that the approach could potentially be extended to other disease states and immunological phenotypes. Strong co-occurrence of HLA alleles, especially DR and DQ, made assigning TCR associations to individual alleles difficult. In vitro tests confirmed that three of the cytomegalovirus-associated TCR beta chains recognize cytomegalovirus antigens. In a later analysis, HLA-associated TCR beta chains showed more clonal expansion and lower generation probabilities than non-associated chains that were equally common. A cluster of highly shared sequence variants was judged likely to be a technical artifact of the sequencing pipeline. Seventeen rarely observed V segments, including chromosome 9 orphons, were excluded from the earlier analysis of just under 600 of the donors because counts were too low. An association between a missense DCLRE1C variant and V-gene and J-gene trimming of TCR beta chains was found in a later genetic analysis and replicated in an independent cohort. Broadly in line with IMGT annotations, most TCR beta V segments showed up in productive rearrangements about 87% or about 30% of the time in an earlier analysis of 450 to 600 of the donors. A further reported finding was that TCR beta sequences accurately predicted the HLA-A and HLA-B alleles for most subjects in the first cohort.

The CDR3 sequence holds 12 residues, the cysteine and phenylalanine included. Only the CDR3 DNA is retained, 36 bases long and in frame from the first base. A distance of 4 bases separates the germline ends of V and J, which lose 0 bases and 4 bases respectively. The germline V gene gives CDR1 as SGHRS and CDR2 as YFSETQ. Concerning this clone itself: Its antigen target is currently unknown. No much larger clonotype is one base removed from it; base qualities were not supplied.

The cohort comprised fewer than 750 healthy bone marrow donors. At the time of sampling, every cohort member was nominally healthy, though immune exposures that went unrecorded were likely present. The donor was CMV seronegative and belonged to the group of over 350 seronegative cohort members. Every donor gave a peripheral blood sample, and the peripheral blood mononuclear cells from that sample were used for TCR beta sequencing. The Qiagen DNeasy Blood Extraction Kit was used to extract genomic DNA from the blood cell samples. Libraries were built with the immunoSEQ multiplex PCR assay. For the multiplex PCR, a mixture combining 60 forward primers for TCR Vbeta segments and 13 reverse primers for TCR Jbeta segments was used. A multiplex PCR assay on genomic DNA amplified the CDR3 region of rearranged TCR beta genes. The amplified TCR beta libraries were sequenced on the Illumina HiSeq System as 87-base-pair reads. The study's processing was this. A later analysis tallied 75 million to 95 million unique TCR beta chains across the 600 to 700 repertoires, and around 9.9 million of those chains were shared by two or more donors. Raw reads were error-corrected and collapsed into unique sequences by a nearest-neighbor algorithm in which closely related sequences were merged to remove PCR and sequencing errors. V, D and J gene segments were assigned by aligning CDR3 sequences to IMGT reference sequences. For a sequence to be retained, at least a six-nucleotide match to both a V gene segment and a J gene segment was required. Rearrangements were called productive when the CDR3 lacked stop codons and stayed in frame with V and J; all others were non-productive. Following IMGT convention, CDR3 was defined as the stretch from the second conserved V-encoded cysteine to the conserved J-encoded phenylalanine. The earlier analysis of about 500 of the donors excluded sequences that lacked an unambiguous match to a single V gene segment. An earlier analysis of several hundred of the donors classified V segments as functional when productive rearrangements were above 56.7% and as segregating when the standard deviation between donors was above 5%. A statistical classification framework was developed to diagnose cytomegalovirus status using the catalog of TCR beta chain sequences. In a later analysis, V and J genes were assigned by comparing TCR nucleotide sequences against IMGT/GENE-DB human TR gene sequences. The TCRdist pipeline was used in a later analysis to assign CDR3 sequences and most-parsimonious VDJ recombination scenarios. A later analysis defined each TCR beta chain by its CDR3 amino acid sequence plus V-gene family, and excluded reads lacking a unique V-gene family. To address suspected cross-contamination and a sequencing artifact, a later analysis removed a few hundred highly shared, low-generation-probability nucleotide sequences. In a later analysis, a clonal expansion index for each public chain was calculated from normalized within-repertoire ranks of inferred template counts. In a later analysis, generation probabilities were computed using a VDJ recombination model fitted to out-of-frame rearrangements, and the results were checked against IGoR. A later analysis scored TCR-TCR, TCR-HLA and TCR-CMV co-occurrence with hypergeometric tests, applying a repertoire-size bias correction to TCR pairs. In a later analysis, false discovery rates were estimated by permuting HLA or CMV assignments 20 times. In a later analysis, co-occurring TCRs were grouped using DBSCAN, with TCRdist sequence similarity added in when clustering inside HLA-allele-positive subsets. Repertoires with fewer than 30,000 or more than 120,000 public chains were left out of co-occurrence clustering, as were a few repertoires with anomalous nucleotide sharing. Sourced from immuneACCESS, this table was stored by TCRdb with only in-frame sequences that have V and J called. A share of the clones is absent; for the studies checked, an unresolved V gene accounts for under half, and the remainder has no known explanation. V and J calls plus clone size are reproduced from that table; the DNA served to infer D and trimming. The sample yields around 140,000 clones; about 80% were counted once. Of the sample, 1.9% falls within the top ten clones.

Source material: PBMCs. The clonotype was recovered from a woman aged 40 to 55 in good health and CMV-seronegative. The chain is made from TRBV5-1 and TRBJ2-5; no D gene call is confident. The CDR3 protein: CASSLGRETQYF. The DNA sequence is given as TGCGCCAGCAGCTTGGGTCGAGAGACCCAGTACTTC.